The 25 T cell receptor beta chains reported below all come from one sample, sequenced in a study of blood T cell repertoires in COVID-19. Repertoires were generated with immunoSEQ multiplex PCR, while TCRdb's copy carries only in-frame clones and drops some. The data hold roughly 100,000 clones, with over 75% observed a single time. Material for sequencing was peripheral blood. The receptor set was obtained from a woman in her 30s with acute or convalescent COVID-19.

The chain employs TRBV9 and TRBJ1-6; the D gene is possibly TRBD1 (5 bases). Trimming took off 6 bases at V and 8 bases at J, with 21 bases between the two ends. The CDR3 contains 16 residues. Germline-derived CDR1 and CDR2 are SGDLS and YYNGEE. The CDR3 here is CASKEGLKGVDSPLHF. The CDR3 nucleotides read TGTGCCAGCAAGGAGGGGTTGAAAGGGGTCGATTCACCCCTCCACTTT.

The rearrangement uses TRBV5-1 and TRBJ2-7, with 8 bases aligning to TRBD1. The V gene's germline CDR1 is SGHRS and CDR2 YFSETQ. The CDR3 spans 13 residues. J gave up 3 bases and V 5 bases, and 4 bases lay outside the gene matches. The CDR3 nucleotides read TGCGCCAGCAGTACCGGACAGGGCTACGAGCAGTACTTC. This gives the protein CASSTGQGYEQYF. Combining the CDR3 with reference TRBV5-1 and TRBJ2-7 gives the whole variable domain KAGVTQTPRYLIKTRGQQVTLSCSPISGHRSVSWYQQTPGQGLQFLFEYFSETQRNKGNFPGRFSGRQFSNSRSEMNVSTLELGDSALYLCASSTGQGYEQYFGPGTRLTVT.

V and J are TRBV28 and TRBJ1-5, with D hard to call. V lost 7 bases to trimming and J lost 5 bases, with 9 bases between them. CDR3 length equals 12 residues. Germline CDR1 and CDR2: MDHEN and SYDVKM. The CDR3 reads CASTNLDQPQHF. Written as DNA, the CDR3 is TGTGCCAGCACTAACCTCGATCAGCCCCAGCATTTT.

The rearrangement links TRBV4-2 to TRBJ1-1; no clear D. Trimming took 1 base from V and 6 from J, leaving 18 bases between them. CDR1 is LGHNA, CDR2 YNFKEQ, per germline. The length of the CDR3 is 16 residues. The CDR3 region has the DNA TGTGCCAGCAGCCAAGTACTAGGGCCGTGGGAGGCTGAAGCTTTCTTT. This translates into CASSQVLGPWEAEAFF.

The chain carries TRBV9 and TRBJ2-2; D ambiguous. The ends were cut back, 0 bases at V and 6 bases at J, with 3 bases in the middle. The germline V gene has CDR1 SGDLS and CDR2 YYNGEE. CDR3 length: 12 residues. For the CDR3, the DNA is TGTGCCAGCAGCGTAGTAGCCGGGGAGCTGTTTTTT. Its protein product is CASSVVAGELFF. The whole variable domain, remainder taken from reference TRBV9 and TRBJ2-2, is DSGVTQTPKHLITATGQRVTLRCSPRSGDLSVYWYQQSLDQGLQFLIQYYNGEERAKGNILERFSAQQFPDLHSELNLSSLELGDSALYFCASSVVAGELFFGEGSRLTVL.

The CDR3 sequence: CASSESDRVDQPQHF. The CDR3 coding sequence is TGTGCCAGCAGTGAGTCGGACAGGGTTGATCAGCCCCAGCATTTT. This chain uses TRBV6-1 with TRBJ1-5; 8 bases agree with TRBD1. The CDR3 extends over 15 amino acids. With 3 bases clipped from V and 5 bases from J, the junction kept 6 bases outside the gene matches. CDR1 MNHNS and CDR2 SASEGT come from the germline V gene.

This rearrangement joins TRBV7-2 to TRBJ1-2; 7 bases fit TRBD1. V was pared by 1 base and J by 6 bases, with 5 bases of the junction left unmatched. Germline V gene data show CDR1 as SGHTA and CDR2 as FQGNSA. This CDR3 is built from 14 residues. In nucleotides, the CDR3 is TGTGCCAGCAGCTTAGGGGCGACAGGGCATGGCTACACCTTC. It translates to CASSLGATGHGYTF.

The V call is TRBV29-1, the J call TRBJ1-2; 7 nucleotides line up with TRBD1. The germline gives CDR1 SQVTM, CDR2 ANQGSEA. V dropped 7 bases and J dropped 4; count of bases not matched to a gene: 9. The CDR3 runs to 13 residues. The CDR3 loop is CSADDRDGYGYTF. CDR3 nucleotide sequence: TGCAGCGCCGACGACAGGGACGGCTATGGCTACACCTTC.

This chain joins TRBV12-5 and TRBJ1-1, with 8 bases matching TRBD1. Per the germline V gene, CDR1 is LGHNT and CDR2 is FRNRAP. With V trimmed by 3 bases and J by 5 bases, 5 bases remained unmatched. This CDR3 comprises 14 residues. The chain's CDR3 is CASGFGQGGTEAFF. The CDR3 DNA follows: TGTGCTAGTGGTTTCGGACAGGGCGGGACTGAAGCTTTCTTT.

The chain links TRBV28 to TRBJ2-3; no clear D. The V gene's germline CDR1 is MDHEN and CDR2 SYDVKM. The V gene lost 1 base and the J gene lost 7 bases, with 12 bases spanning the gap. The CDR3 contains 14 residues. Here the CDR3 reads CASSLSETGYTQYF. DNA of the CDR3: TGTGCCAGCAGTTTATCGGAGACCGGTTATACGCAGTATTTT.

The rearrangement links TRBV28 to TRBJ1-2; 7 bases map to TRBD1. CDR1 and CDR2 from the germline V gene are MDHEN and SYDVKM. V was clipped by 4 bases and J by 5 bases; unmatched bases: 13. The CDR3 loop spans 16 amino acids. This chain's CDR3 is CASSSPGRTGDYGYTF. DNA for the CDR3: TGTGCCAGCAGTTCCCCCGGCCGGACAGGTGATTATGGCTACACCTTC.

The chain links TRBV28 to TRBJ1-5, with D perhaps matching TRBD1 (6 bases). The CDR3 consists of 19 residues. The germline CDR1 and CDR2 sequences are MDHEN and SYDVKM. V lost 5 bases, J lost 1 base, and 24 bases lay in between. CDR3 amino acids: CASSPRGGVGFLSNQPQHF. CDR3 DNA sequence: TGTGCCAGCAGTCCTCGAGGGGGTGTAGGATTCTTGAGCAATCAGCCCCAGCATTTT.

About this clone itself: The same CDR3 arises from other DNA sequences in this sample as well. The chain combines TRBV19 with TRBJ2-6, with 8 bases fitting TRBD1. The CDR3 is 15 amino acids. V lost 6 bases, J lost 4 bases, and 5 bases stayed unmatched. In germline, CDR1 is LNHDA, CDR2 SQIVND (reference sequence). This CDR3 reads CASRRQGFGANVLTF. The DNA for the CDR3 is TGTGCCAGTAGACGACAGGGGTTCGGGGCCAACGTCCTGACTTTC.

The chain is built from TRBV9 and TRBJ1-2; TRBD1 aligns across 9 bases. CDR3 length: 18 amino acids. Germline CDR1 and CDR2: SGDLS and YYNGEE. V was clipped by 0 bases and J by 2 bases; unmatched bases: 11. CDR3 sequence reads: CASSVEGRTGQGNYGYTF. DNA for the CDR3: TGTGCCAGCAGCGTAGAGGGCCGTACGGGACAGGGAAACTATGGCTACACCTTC.

The rearrangement joins TRBV28 to TRBJ1-1; TRBD1 matches 9 bases. CDR3 size: 15 residues. Per germline, CDR1 MDHEN and CDR2 SYDVKM. J lost 3 bases, V lost 6 bases, and 8 bases had no gene match. The DNA for the CDR3 is TGTGCCAGCAGACAGGGGGCGCAAGTTTACACTGAAGCTTTCTTT. Its translation: CASRQGAQVYTEAFF.

This chain connects TRBV5-1 to TRBJ2-2; D perhaps matches TRBD1 (6 bases). CDR3 length: 14 amino acids. V lost 4 bases to trimming and J lost 2 bases, with 9 bases between them. From germline, CDR1 is SGHRS and CDR2 YFSETQ. In nucleotides, the CDR3 is TGCGCCAGCAGCGCCAGGGGTAACACCGGGGAGCTGTTTTTT. It yields the protein CASSARGNTGELFF.

J is TRBJ2-1 and V is TRBV6-5; 8 nucleotides align to TRBD2. Germline trimming cut 2 bases from V and 9 bases from J; bases unmatched to any gene: 9. The germline V gene encodes CDR1 MNHEY and CDR2 SVGAGI. The CDR3 length is 15 residues. The chain's CDR3 is CASSYTAGGFGEQFF. The CDR3 DNA follows: TGTGCCAGCAGTTACACCGCGGGGGGATTCGGTGAGCAGTTCTTC.

The V gene is TRBV9, the J gene TRBJ2-7; 11 bases are a match to TRBD2. Per germline, CDR1 SGDLS and CDR2 YYNGEE. The CDR3 has 15 amino acids. V gave up 3 bases and J gave up 1 base; unmatched junction bases: 3. The CDR3 spells CASSAGTSGSYEQYF. The CDR3 nucleotides read TGTGCCAGCAGCGCCGGGACTAGCGGTTCCTACGAGCAGTACTTC.

The chain combines TRBV18 with TRBJ1-2; 8 bases line up with TRBD1. J gave up 3 bases and V 0 bases, and 3 bases lay outside the gene matches. Germline assignment: CDR1 KGHSH and CDR2 LQKENI. CDR3 length equals 15 residues. The CDR3 region has the DNA TGTGCCAGCTCACCACCTTCGACAGGGGACTATGGCTACACCTTC. Protein product: CASSPPSTGDYGYTF.

The chain has TRBV27 and TRBJ2-1, with 7 bases lining up with TRBD1. This CDR3 region has 15 residues. Germline V gives CDR1 MNHEY, CDR2 SMNVEV (reference sequence). V shed 0 bases, J shed 10 bases, and the junction held 9 bases outside the gene matches. CDR3 sequence (DNA): TGTGCCAGCAGTTTATCGTCGCAGAGGGGGCGCGAGCAGTTCTTC. As protein: CASSLSSQRGREQFF.

The rearrangement joins TRBV27 to TRBJ2-7; TRBD1 matches 7 bases. Germline V gene sequence: CDR1 MNHEY, CDR2 SMNVEV (reference sequence). This CDR3 region has 17 residues. After removal of 5 bases from V and 4 bases from J, the junction contained 17 bases not matched to a gene. This CDR3 is CASSRPPGTARGYEQYF. The CDR3 nucleotides are TGTGCCAGCAGTCGTCCCCCGGGGACAGCCAGGGGGTACGAGCAGTACTTC.

This sequence joins TRBV5-1 and TRBJ2-1, with TRBD1 identical over 7 bases. Per the germline V gene, CDR1 is SGHRS and CDR2 is YFSETQ. V lost 4 bases and J lost 4; bases outside the gene matches: 11. This CDR3 comprises 16 residues. CDR3 amino acids: CASSRLGQDPYNEQFF. CDR3 in DNA: TGCGCCAGCAGCCGTCTCGGACAGGACCCTTACAATGAGCAGTTCTTC.

The V and J genes are TRBV5-8 and TRBJ2-7; 7 bases fit TRBD2. This CDR3 comprises 14 residues. Losses at the gene ends were 4 bases for V and 0 bases for J; bases not matched to a gene: 4. Germline values: CDR1 SGHTS, CDR2 YDEGEE. The CDR3 DNA reads as TGTGCCAGCAGCAGGGGCGGGAGCTCCTACGAGCAGTACTTC. Encoded protein: CASSRGGSSYEQYF.

The rearrangement links TRBV30 to TRBJ1-3, with TRBD1 identical over 7 bases. V lost 2 bases to trimming and J lost 7 bases; unmatched junction nucleotides: 11. The CDR3 extends over 15 amino acids. Per the germline V gene, CDR1 is GTSNPN and CDR2 is SVGIG (reference sequence). The CDR3 DNA is TGTGCCTGGAGTACCGACAGGGTGACTGTGAACACCATATATTTT. It codes for CAWSTDRVTVNTIYF. The entire variable domain, with the rest obtained from reference TRBV30 and TRBJ1-3, is as follows: SQTIHQWPATLVQPVGSPLSLECTVEGTSNPNLYWYRQAAGRGLQLLFYSVGIGQISSEVPQNLSASRPQDRQFILSSKKLLLSDSGFYLCAWSTDRVTVNTIYFGEGSWLTVV.

The V call is TRBV7-3, the J call TRBJ1-1; D unclear. Germline V CDR1 and CDR2: SGHTA, FQGTGA. The CDR3 has 13 residues. V was cut by 0 bases and J by 4 bases, with 6 bases left in between. The CDR3 nucleotides read TGTGCCAGCAGCTTAACGTATCTCACTGAAGCTTTCTTT. Its translation is CASSLTYLTEAFF.